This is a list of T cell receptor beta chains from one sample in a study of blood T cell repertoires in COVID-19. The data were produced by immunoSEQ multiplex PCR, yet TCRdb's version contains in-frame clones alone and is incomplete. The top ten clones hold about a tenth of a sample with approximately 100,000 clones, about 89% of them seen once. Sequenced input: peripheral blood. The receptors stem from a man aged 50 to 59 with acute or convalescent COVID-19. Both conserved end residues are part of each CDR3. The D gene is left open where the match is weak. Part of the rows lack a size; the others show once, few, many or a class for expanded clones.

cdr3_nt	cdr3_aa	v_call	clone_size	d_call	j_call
TGTGCCAGCAGCCAAGAAATGGGCGGGAGGGCCACTAATGAGCAGTTCTTC	CASSQEMGGRATNEQFF	TRBV14	.	TRBD2	TRBJ2-1
TGTGCCAGCAGCTTCCATTTAGCGCCTCCCTACAATGAGCAGTTCTTC	CASSFHLAPPYNEQFF	TRBV11-2	.	.	TRBJ2-1
TGTGCCAGCAGTAGGCAGGGTATAGTCTCTGGAAACACCATATATTTT	CASSRQGIVSGNTIYF	TRBV2	.	.	TRBJ1-3
TGTGCCAGCAGCCCCGGCTTAGCGGCCAGCACAGATACGCAGTATTTT	CASSPGLAASTDTQYF	TRBV11-3	.	.	TRBJ2-3
TGTGCCAGCAGTTACGGACTAGCGGGAGTCACAGATACGCAGTATTTT	CASSYGLAGVTDTQYF	TRBV6-5	once	TRBD2	TRBJ2-3
TGTGCCAGCAGTGTTGGCAGGGGGCTCTCCTACGAGCAGTACTTC	CASSVGRGLSYEQYF	TRBV2	.	TRBD1	TRBJ2-7
TGTGCCAGTAGTGTCGAGAGCAGGGGATGGGAGACCCAGTACTTC	CASSVESRGWETQYF	TRBV19	.	.	TRBJ2-5
TGCAGCGTTGGACTAGCGGGAGGGCACAATGAGCAGTTCTTC	CSVGLAGGHNEQFF	TRBV29-1	.	TRBD2	TRBJ2-1
TGCGCCAGCAGCCAAGGACAGGAAACCCCCTATGGCTACACCTTC	CASSQGQETPYGYTF	TRBV4-1	.	.	TRBJ1-2
TGCGCCAGCAGCGCGGGACAGGCCTCCTACGAGCAGTACTTC	CASSAGQASYEQYF	TRBV5-1	.	TRBD1	TRBJ2-7
TGTGCCAGCAGCCTCAGGGGGCAGAACACCGGGGAGCTGTTTTTT	CASSLRGQNTGELFF	TRBV9	.	TRBD1	TRBJ2-2
TGTGCCAGCACCCGACGGGGGTTTGAGACCCAGTACTTC	CASTRRGFETQYF	TRBV3-1/TRBV3-2	.	.	TRBJ2-5
TGTGCCAGCAGACTGGGACAGGAGGTCGGCTACACCTTC	CASRLGQEVGYTF	TRBV27	once	TRBD1	TRBJ1-2
TGTGCCAGCAGTGAAAAGTCCGGGGGGAACACTGAAGCTTTCTTT	CASSEKSGGNTEAFF	TRBV2	.	.	TRBJ1-1
TGTGCCAGCAGTTATCGCTCCTACGAGCAGTACTTC	CASSYRSYEQYF	TRBV6-2/TRBV6-3	.	.	TRBJ2-7
TGCAGCGTTGTTTGGTACGGGGGGCAGGGCTACACCTTC	CSVVWYGGQGYTF	TRBV29-1	once	.	TRBJ1-2
TGTGCCAGCTCACCAGCCTATGGCACAGATACGCAGTATTTT	CASSPAYGTDTQYF	TRBV18	.	.	TRBJ2-3
TGTGCCAGCCATGGACCGGCGGGATCCACCGGGGAGCTGTTTTTT	CASHGPAGSTGELFF	TRBV2	.	.	TRBJ2-2
TGTGCCAGCAGACCACAGGGGGCCGGTGTCTACAATGAGCAGTTCTTC	CASRPQGAGVYNEQFF	TRBV5-5	.	TRBD1	TRBJ2-1
TGTGCCAGCAGCTACCCGGCGACAGGGGGCGCCCGGAACACTGAAGCTTTCTTT	CASSYPATGGARNTEAFF	TRBV11-2	.	TRBD1	TRBJ1-1
TGCGCCAGCAGCTGGGAGGGAGGGAATGAGCAGTTCTTC	CASSWEGGNEQFF	TRBV5-1	.	TRBD2	TRBJ2-1
TGCGCCAGCAGCTTGGGGGCCAGATCCTACGAGCAGTACTTC	CASSLGARSYEQYF	TRBV5-1	.	.	TRBJ2-7